This TCR beta chain was obtained from a study of blood T cell repertoires in COVID-19. Looking at the study overall: Sources were T cells, B-cell-depleted T cells, or PBMCs; the material itself was cDNA or gDNA.

Clones were read by immunoSEQ multiplex PCR, and TCRdb kept only the in-frame ones, dropping some. The table lists tens of thousands of clones, more than 70% of them singletons. Germline CDR1 is LNHDA and CDR2 is SQIVND (reference sequence). The CDR3 consists of 13 residues. V was clipped by 9 bases and J by 5 bases; unmatched bases: 5. This chain connects TRBV19 to TRBJ1-1; 11 positions agree with TRBD1. The receptor was derived from a man aged 45-60 years with active COVID-19. Sequenced sample: peripheral blood. The CDR3 reads CASAGTGGTEAFF. For the CDR3, the DNA is TGTGCCAGCGCCGGGACAGGGGGGACTGAAGCTTTCTTT. Full variable domain (missing parts from reference TRBV19 and TRBJ1-1): DGGITQSPKYLFRKEGQNVTLSCEQNLNHDAMYWYRQDPGQGLRLIYYSQIVNDFQKGDIAEGYSVSREKKESFPLTVTSAQKNPTAFYLCASAGTGGTEAFFGQGTRLTVV.